This paragraph reports one T cell receptor (beta chain). Antigen specificity is unknown. TCRdb itself ran the RT-PCR reads through MiXCR, one entry per CDR3 protein. The sample lists over 750,000 distinct CDR3 sequences; 21% were seen once. This specimen belongs to a study of response to subunit inactivated influenza vaccine. The CDR3 has 15 amino acids. CDR1 MNHNS and CDR2 SASEGT come from the germline V gene. The trim removed 6 bases at V and 7 bases at J, leaving 11 bases unmatched. Findings and caveats of the study: Seasonal influenza vaccination, on each occasion, was suggested by the authors to recruit few new T cells.

Material: PBMCs from blood, obtained 5 days after vaccination. The sequence came from a man aged 45-65 years who received an inactivated influenza vaccine. The V and J genes are TRBV6-1 and TRBJ1-4, with TRBD1 matching 7 bases. CDR3 sequence: CASSRGDRVVEKLFF. Here the CDR3 DNA reads TGTGCCAGCAGCCGCGGCGACAGGGTTGTTGAAAAACTGTTTTTT.